This entry describes one T cell receptor beta chain. Antigen specificity is unknown. This specimen belongs to a study of T cell responses to AZD1222 COVID-19 vaccine. TCRdb's table, derived via immunoSEQ multiplex PCR, lists solely in-frame clones and lacks some. The data show around 92,000 clones, approximately 91% seen once. Study outcomes and limitations: White British ancestry dominated among donors, who included more females, and clonal diversity was possibly underestimated. Distributed over spike, vaccine-associated CD4 TCRs predominated at 160-218 and 743-854. The study reported that nearly half of spike-specific TCRs target unmutated variant regions.

Unmatched junction bases numbered 5, after V lost 2 bases and J lost 6 bases. Germline values: CDR1 SGDLS, CDR2 YYNGEE. CDR3 size: 15 residues. This rearrangement joins TRBV9 to TRBJ2-3; 11 nucleotides match TRBD2. Sample: peripheral blood, taken on day 0 of AZD1222 vaccination. This sequence originates from an adult in good health. The DNA of the CDR3 is TGTGCCAGCAGCGTTAGCGGGGGGGCTAAGGATACGCAGTATTTT. Its protein product is CASSVSGGAKDTQYF.